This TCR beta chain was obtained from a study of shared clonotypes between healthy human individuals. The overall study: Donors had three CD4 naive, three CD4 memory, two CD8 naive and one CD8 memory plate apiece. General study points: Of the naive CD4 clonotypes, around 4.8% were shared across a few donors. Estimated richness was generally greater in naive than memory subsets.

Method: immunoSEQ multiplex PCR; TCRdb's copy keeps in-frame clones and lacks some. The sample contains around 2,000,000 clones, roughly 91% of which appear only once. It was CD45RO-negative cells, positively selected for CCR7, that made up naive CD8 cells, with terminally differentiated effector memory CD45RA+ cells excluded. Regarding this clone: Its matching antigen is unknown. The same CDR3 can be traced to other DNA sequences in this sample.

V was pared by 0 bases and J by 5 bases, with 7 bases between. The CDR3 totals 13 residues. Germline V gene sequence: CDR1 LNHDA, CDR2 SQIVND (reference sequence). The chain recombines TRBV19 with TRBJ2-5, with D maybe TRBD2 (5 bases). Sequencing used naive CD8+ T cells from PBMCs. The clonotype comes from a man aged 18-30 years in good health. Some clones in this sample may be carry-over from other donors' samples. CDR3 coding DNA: TGTGCCAGTAGTATAGACGGGGAGGAGACCCAGTACTTC. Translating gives CASSIDGEETQYF.